Shown below are 2 T cell receptor beta chains from a single sample sequenced in a study of T cell changes during pregnancy in multiple sclerosis (dated by TCRdb to the late 2010s). Library prep was done by the immunoSEQ multiplex PCR assay. In its TCRdb copy, this immuneACCESS table keeps in-frame sequences only and misses some clones. Where compared with another copy, unresolved V genes explain less than half of these, and the others have no known cause. A total of 95,000 to 100,000 clones appear in this sample, 75% to 95% of them only once. In total, the top ten clones hold approximately 3.4% of the sample. This sample comprised peripheral blood, obtained in the second trimester of pregnancy. Receptors originate from a female donor with multiple sclerosis, enrolled in a pregnancy study.

The CDR3, as DNA: TGTGCCAGCAGCCAAGGTTCAGAAAACACCGGGGAGCTGTTTTTT. It specifies CASSQGSENTGELFF. The chain links TRBV14 to TRBJ2-2; the D is unclear. V shed 1 base and J shed 2 bases, with 8 bases lying between them. The CDR3 sequence is 15 residues long. Germline values: CDR1 SGHDN, CDR2 FVKESK.

As to this clone: The same CDR3 also results from other DNA sequences found in this sample. The chain carries TRBV7-9 and TRBJ2-7; no clear D. The CDR3 sequence is 15 residues long. Germline CDR1 and CDR2: SEHNR and FQNEAQ (reference sequence). With 1 base removed from V and 3 bases from J, the gap between germline ends came to 13 bases. The CDR3 nucleotides are TGTGCCAGCAGCTTAGTGGCAGGTCAGATCTACGAGCAGTACTTC. It yields the protein CASSLVAGQIYEQYF.